One sample yielded the 22 T cell receptor beta chains listed below, sequenced in a study of memory CD4+ T cells and cytomegalovirus serostatus. Clones were read by immunoSEQ multiplex PCR, and TCRdb kept only the in-frame ones, dropping some. The sample shows some 52,000 clones, over 70% of them seen only once. Single viable CD3+CD4+CD8-CD45RO+ cells were sorted as the memory CD4+ T cells. The sample taken for sequencing was memory CD4+ T cells from blood. The receptors here all came from an adult in good health and CMV-seropositive.

J is TRBJ2-7 and V is TRBV10-3; D remains ambiguous. Germline CDR1 and CDR2: ENHRY and SYGVKD. V lost 2 bases and J 0 bases, leaving 8 bases between the germline ends. The CDR3 loop spans 14 amino acids. DNA for the CDR3: TGTGCCATCAGTGAGCCGGGCACCTCCTACGAGCAGTACTTC. Its protein product is CAISEPGTSYEQYF.

This clone was detected a few times. One end of the junction does not line up with germline, which may come from a read error. This rearrangement joins TRBV2 to TRBJ1-2, with a weak D call TRBD1 (6 bases). Germline values: CDR1 SNHLY, CDR2 FYNNEI. The CDR3 sequence is 12 residues long. The CDR3 DNA follows: TGTGCCAGCAGACAGGACAGAAAGACCCCAATCTTC. It is translated as CASRQDRKTPIF.

This clone was recorded a few times. V gene TRBV19 combines with J gene TRBJ1-1, with D hard to call. Germline CDR1 LNHDA, CDR2 SQIVND (reference sequence). V was trimmed by 5 bases and J by 10 bases, leaving 17 bases between them. This CDR3 spans 13 amino acids. The CDR3 spells CASSSSSLLGAFF. CDR3 nucleotide sequence: TGTGCCAGTAGTTCCAGCTCCCTACTCGGAGCTTTCTTT.

The V call is TRBV4-1, the J call TRBJ2-1; either TRBD1 or TRBD2 may supply D (5 bases each). Germline V gives CDR1 MGHRA, CDR2 YSYEKL. V lost 1 base, J lost 3 bases, and 10 bases lay in between. The CDR3 has 15 amino acids. CDR3 amino acids: CASSQVGVFYNEQFF. CDR3 DNA sequence: TGCGCCAGCAGCCAAGTGGGGGTATTCTACAATGAGCAGTTCTTC.

The gene calls are TRBV27 and TRBJ1-4; no definite D call. Per germline, CDR1 MNHEY and CDR2 SMNVEV (reference sequence). V lost 5 bases and J 1 base, leaving 8 bases between the germline ends. This CDR3 is 14 amino acids long. Written as DNA, the CDR3 is TGTGCCAGCAGTCCGACCGTAACTAATGAAAAACTGTTTTTT. This sequence encodes CASSPTVTNEKLFF. The entire variable domain, with the rest obtained from reference TRBV27 and TRBJ1-4, is as follows: EAQVTQNPRYLITVTGKKLTVTCSQNMNHEYMSWYRQDPGLGLRQIYYSMNVEVTDKGDVPEGYKVSRKEKRNFPLILESPSPNQTSLYFCASSPTVTNEKLFFGSGTQLSVL.

V and J are TRBV6-5 and TRBJ1-2; TRBD1 matches 9 bases. Germline-derived CDR1 and CDR2 are MNHEY and SVGAGI. V shed 2 bases and J 8 bases; nucleotides not matched to a gene: 3. The length of the CDR3 is 13 residues. CDR3 coding DNA: TGTGCCAGCAGTTACAACAGGGGGCAAGGCTACACCTTC. Translation gives CASSYNRGQGYTF.

This clone was seen a handful of times. The gene calls are TRBV7-2 and TRBJ1-1; possibly TRBD1 for D (6 bases). The CDR3 is 15 amino acids. V gave up 1 base and J gave up 4 bases, with 13 bases separating them. Germline loops: CDR1 SGHTA, CDR2 FQGNSA. The CDR3 DNA reads as TGTGCCAGCAGCTTAGGGGGCAGGGGTAGCACTGAAGCTTTCTTT. This gives the protein CASSLGGRGSTEAFF.

The J gene is TRBJ1-6, the V gene TRBV2; D is uncertain. CDR1 SNHLY and CDR2 FYNNEI come from the germline V gene. The CDR3 has 15 amino acids. With 1 base removed from V and 10 bases from J, the gap between germline ends came to 14 bases. This CDR3 reads CASSEEISTSSPLHF. The CDR3 region has the DNA TGTGCCAGCAGTGAAGAGATTTCGACCTCCTCACCCCTCCACTTT.

The chain employs TRBV5-6 and TRBJ1-1; D gene unclear. This CDR3 comprises 12 residues. Trimming removed 5 bases at V and 4 bases at J, with 9 bases between. Germline V gives CDR1 SGHDT, CDR2 YYEEEE. The CDR3 reads CASSPSGTEAFF. The CDR3 DNA is TGTGCCAGCAGTCCTTCCGGCACTGAAGCTTTCTTT.

The V gene is TRBV5-4, the J gene TRBJ2-1; the match to TRBD1 covers 7 bases. Germline CDR1 SGHNT, CDR2 YYREEE (reference sequence). V gave up 0 bases and J gave up 8 bases; unmatched junction bases: 2. CDR3 length: 13 amino acids. Written as DNA, the CDR3 is TGTGCCAGCAGCTTGGTCGACAGGGATGAGCAGTTCTTC. It translates to CASSLVDRDEQFF.

This clone came up a few times. This chain joins TRBV9 and TRBJ2-3, with TRBD2 identical over 7 bases. V gave up 1 base and J gave up 2 bases; unmatched junction bases: 4. Germline CDR1 reads SGDLS; CDR2 reads YYNGEE. The CDR3 length is 15 residues. The CDR3 reads CASSVTGLHTDTQYF. The DNA of the CDR3 is TGTGCCAGCAGCGTAACGGGACTACACACAGATACGCAGTATTTT. Full variable domain (remainder filled in from reference TRBV9 and TRBJ2-3): DSGVTQTPKHLITATGQRVTLRCSPRSGDLSVYWYQQSLDQGLQFLIQYYNGEERAKGNILERFSAQQFPDLHSELNLSSLELGDSALYFCASSVTGLHTDTQYFGPGTRLTVL.

The chain combines TRBV25-1 with TRBJ2-3; maybe TRBD1 (5 bases). V gave up 5 bases and J gave up 4 bases, with 22 bases separating them. The CDR3 sequence is 17 residues long. Looked up from germline, CDR1 is MGHDK and CDR2 is SYGVNS. The DNA of the CDR3 is TGTGCCAGCAGTTCCACACAGGACGTATCCGGTCCAGATACGCAGTATTTT. Translation gives CASSSTQDVSGPDTQYF.

The V gene is TRBV5-6, the J gene TRBJ2-7; D gene ambiguous. Germline V gene lookup returns CDR1 SGHDT and CDR2 YYEEEE. V lost 4 bases, J lost 0 bases, and 5 bases lay in between. The CDR3 is made up of 12 amino acids. In nucleotides, the CDR3 is TGTGCCAGCAGCCTTTCCTCCTACGAGCAGTACTTC. This sequence encodes CASSLSSYEQYF.

The chain links TRBV2 to TRBJ2-2; D possibly matches TRBD1 or TRBD2 (6 bases each). V lost 6 bases, J lost 4 bases, and 18 bases lay in between. The length of the CDR3 is 16 residues. From germline, CDR1 is SNHLY and CDR2 FYNNEI. CDR3 nucleotide sequence: TGTGCCAGCAGAGACAATGGGGGGCGAAGCACCGGGGAGCTGTTTTTT. Protein sequence: CASRDNGGRSTGELFF.

The rearrangement links TRBV28 to TRBJ2-7; 8 positions agree with TRBD1. CDR1 MDHEN and CDR2 SYDVKM come from the germline V gene. The trim removed 5 bases at V and 0 bases at J, leaving 3 bases unmatched. There are 14 residues in the CDR3. CDR3: CASSRTGNSYEQYF. The CDR3 nucleotides are TGTGCCAGCAGTCGGACAGGGAACTCCTACGAGCAGTACTTC.

This chain connects TRBV21-1 to TRBJ1-2. TRBV21-1 is a known pseudogene. This CDR3 region has 17 residues. In DNA, the CDR3 is TGTGCCAGCAGCAAAGCTCACGGACCGTATACTAACTATGGCTACACCTTC. Its translation: CASSKAHGPYTNYGYTF.

V usage is TRBV7-2 and J usage is TRBJ1-4, with 7 bases that match TRBD1. The CDR3 length is 15 residues. Germline trimming cut 6 bases from V and 4 bases from J; bases unmatched to any gene: 8. The germline V gene encodes CDR1 SGHTA and CDR2 FQGNSA. In DNA, the CDR3 is TGTGCCAGCAGAAAGGAGGGACAGAATAATGAAAAACTGTTTTTT. It specifies CASRKEGQNNEKLFF.

To note about this clone: A junction boundary mismatches the germline segment, possibly from a read error. J is TRBJ1-3 and V is TRBV4-1, with D uncertain. This CDR3 has 17 residues. Germline loops: CDR1 MGHRA, CDR2 YSYEKL. The CDR3 spells CASSQSPTPRSGITIYF. In DNA form, the CDR3 reads TGCGCCAGCAGCCAATCCCCGACCCCTCGCTCTGGAATCACCATATATTTT.

A word on this clone: The junction does not match germline at one end; this may be a read error. The chain couples TRBV11-2 to TRBJ1-1; D perhaps matches TRBD1 (5 bases). CDR3 length: 14 residues. The germline CDR1 and CDR2 sequences are SGHAT and FQNNGV. The CDR3 here is CASSEGRGNSEAFF. Here the CDR3 DNA reads TGTGCCAGCAGCGAGGGGCGCGGGAACTCTGAAGCTTTCTTT.

This chain links TRBV7-3 with TRBJ2-1, with 8 nucleotides matching TRBD2. V shed 4 bases, J shed 5 bases, and the junction held 7 bases outside the gene matches. The length of the CDR3 is 15 residues. CDR1 is SGHTA and CDR2 is FQGTGA in the germline V gene. The DNA for the CDR3 is TGTGCCAGCAGCTCGTCCGGGACTAGGAACAATGAGCAGTTCTTC. Its protein product is CASSSSGTRNNEQFF. The full variable domain, in which reference TRBV7-3 and TRBJ2-1 provide the parts outside the CDR3, is GAGVSQTPSNKVTEKGKYVELRCDPISGHTALYWYRQSLGQGPEFLIYFQGTGAADDSGLPNDRFFAVRPEGSVSTLKIQRTERGDSAVYLCASSSSGTRNNEQFFGPGTRLTVL.

This sequence joins TRBV5-4 and TRBJ2-7; 8 bases map to TRBD1. Germline CDR1 is SGHNT and CDR2 is YYREEE (reference sequence). The V and J ends lost 3 bases and 3 bases, in that order; junction bases with no gene match: 20. This CDR3 has 19 residues. The CDR3 DNA reads TGTGCCAGCAGCTCCCGAGGTGGGGACAGGTTATCCGTCCGCTACGAGCAGTACTTC. It codes for CASSSRGGDRLSVRYEQYF.

The chain carries TRBV6-6 and TRBJ1-3; no definite D call. There are 15 residues in the CDR3. CDR1 and CDR2 (germline): MNHNY, SVGAGI (reference sequence). The V end lost 6 bases, the J end lost 2 bases, and 14 bases lay between the germline ends. CDR3: CASSPPRMPGNTIYF. In nucleotides, the CDR3 is TGTGCCAGCAGCCCCCCTCGGATGCCTGGAAACACCATATATTTT.